This T cell receptor (beta chain) was captured in a study of spatial heterogeneity in lung cancer. For the study at large: Beta-chain sequences consistently outnumbered alpha-chain sequences in detection. As counted in raw reads, each unique TCR and UMI combination appeared more than ten times on average.

The presence of a unique molecular identifier marked each TCR cDNA molecule. TCRdb independently ran MiXCR on the 5' RACE reads; one entry per CDR3 protein. The data hold about 52,000 distinct CDR3 sequences, with less than 8.5% observed a single time. Time point noted: sample taken at primary tumor resection. Whole RNA came from tumor, nontumor lung or frozen PBMC and was sequenced without being sorted. A note on this clonotype: The antigen remains unidentified.

Study-wide results and limits: There were more appearances of ubiquitous expanded tumor TCRs in blood at resection than at follow-up.

The sequence was collected from a female donor with early-stage non-small cell lung cancer. Source: PBMCs, taken at surgery.

DNA for the CDR3: TGTGCCAGCAGCCGGCCGGGACAGGGGGTTGAGCAGTTCTTC. This translates into CASSRPGQGVEQFF. The chain combines TRBV11-2 with TRBJ2-1; 11 nucleotides match TRBD1. V was pared by 5 bases and J by 9 bases, with 6 bases of the junction left unmatched. The germline V gene has CDR1 SGHAT and CDR2 FQNNGV. This CDR3 is built from 14 residues. Combining the CDR3 with reference TRBV11-2 and TRBJ2-1 gives the whole variable domain EAGVAQSPRYKIIEKRQSVAFWCNPISGHATLYWYQQILGQGPKLLIQFQNNGVVDDSQLPKDRFSAERLKGVDSTLKIQPAKLEDSAVYLCASSRPGQGVEQFFGPGTRLTVL.